This TCR beta chain is drawn from a study of blood T cell repertoires in COVID-19. CDR3 length: 15 amino acids. Germline assignment: CDR1 SGHNT and CDR2 YYREEE (reference sequence). Germline trimming cut 4 bases from V and 7 bases from J; bases unmatched to any gene: 9. This clone was counted once. Assay: immunoSEQ multiplex PCR; the TCRdb copy retains only in-frame clones and omits some. Of over 300,000 clones in the sample, 70% to 90% were seen once. The chain uses TRBV5-4 and TRBJ1-4; 8 bases match TRBD1. Input material: PBMCs or T cells enriched from blood (not recorded which). The clonotype originates from a young man who had recovered from COVID-19. The CDR3: CASSGTGTGGEKLFF. DNA for the CDR3: TGTGCCAGCAGCGGGACCGGGACAGGCGGTGAAAAACTGTTTTTT.